Following are 8 T cell receptor beta chains from one sample sequenced in a study of CXCR3-negative and CXCR3-positive naive CD8 T cells. With UMI labels, 5' RACE was used to prepare the TRB cDNA libraries. After re-calling the 5' RACE reads, TCRdb lists one entry per CDR3 protein, DNA absent. The data show about 40,000 distinct CDR3 sequences, and the top ten clones hold more than 7%. The sample comprised memory CD8+ T cells from blood. The receptors derive from a human donor in good health. Some clones in this sample may be carry-over from other donors' samples.

This chain uses TRBV11-2 with TRBJ1-1. In germline, CDR1 is SGHAT, CDR2 FQNNGV. This CDR3 is 12 amino acids long. This CDR3 reads CASSLQEGEAFF.

The chain links TRBV4-3 to TRBJ2-7; TCRdb calls TRBD1, which cannot be checked without DNA. The CDR3 is 14 amino acids. Germline V gene data show CDR1 as LGHNA and CDR2 as YSLEER. CDR3: CASSQATGSYEQYF.

The chain has TRBV2 and TRBJ1-4; TCRdb calls TRBD1, which cannot be checked without DNA. The CDR3 has 14 amino acids. Germline loops: CDR1 SNHLY, CDR2 FYNNEI. CDR3 region: CASNTGTTNEKLFF. Looking up the rest from reference TRBV2 and TRBJ1-4 gives the full variable domain: EPEVTQTPSHQVTQMGQEVILRCVPISNHLYFYWYRQILGQKVEFLVSFYNNEISEKSEIFDDQFSVERPDGSNFTLKIRSTKLEDSAMYFCASNTGTTNEKLFFGSGTQLSVL.

The chain links TRBV29-1 to TRBJ2-2; TCRdb's assignment of TRBD2 cannot be checked, as there is no DNA. The CDR3 loop spans 15 amino acids. Germline V gene data show CDR1 as SQVTM and CDR2 as ANQGSEA. The CDR3 region is CSVELAGPFTGELFF.

The chain employs TRBV12-3 or TRBV12-4 and TRBJ2-7; TCRdb's assignment of TRBD2 cannot be checked, as there is no DNA. This CDR3 is built from 15 residues. The CDR3 here is CASSLVGGSGYEQYF.

The CDR3 loop is CSVDERGAYTDTQYF. V and J are TRBV29-1 and TRBJ2-3; TCRdb's D call of TRBD2 is untestable without DNA. The CDR3 has 15 amino acids. Germline V gene data show CDR1 as SQVTM and CDR2 as ANQGSEA.

The chain carries TRBV7-3 and TRBJ2-7; TCRdb reports TRBD2, a call that lacks DNA to check it against. The CDR3 consists of 16 residues. Germline CDR1 is SGHTA and CDR2 is FQGTGA. CDR3 loop: CASSLTPGLVSYEQYF.

The V gene is TRBV6-5, the J gene TRBJ2-1; without DNA, the TCRdb call of TRBD2 cannot be checked. The CDR3 sequence is 14 residues long. Germline-derived CDR1 and CDR2 are MNHEY and SVGAGI. CDR3 protein: CASSYTGRANEQFF.